The sequence of this TCR beta chain was determined in a study of spatial heterogeneity in lung cancer. This clonotype is categorized as medium-sized (0.01 to 0.1%). TCRdb passed the 5' RACE reads through MiXCR, listing each CDR3 protein once. In the table there are 4,000 or so distinct CDR3 sequences, about a fifth of which are singletons. Per the germline V gene, CDR1 is MNHEY and CDR2 is SVGEGT. The CDR3 contains 13 residues. V lost 10 bases and J lost 0, with 12 bases in between. Regarding time point: sample taken at primary tumor resection. Whole RNA from tumor, nontumor lung or frozen PBMC was sequenced unsorted.

The chain links TRBV6-2 or TRBV6-3 to TRBJ1-1; D call uncertain. The starting material was normal lung tissue next to the tumor, obtained at surgery. This clonotype originated in a female donor with early-stage non-small cell lung cancer. CDR3 DNA: TGTGCCACTTCAGGCGACCTGAACACTGAAGCTTTCTTT. Encoded protein: CATSGDLNTEAFF.